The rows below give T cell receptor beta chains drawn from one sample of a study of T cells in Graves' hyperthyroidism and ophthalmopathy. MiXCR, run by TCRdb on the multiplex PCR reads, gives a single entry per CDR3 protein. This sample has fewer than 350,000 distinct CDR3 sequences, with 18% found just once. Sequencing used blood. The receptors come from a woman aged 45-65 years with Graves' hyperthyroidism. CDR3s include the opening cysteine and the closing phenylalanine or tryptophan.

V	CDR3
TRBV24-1	CATSDGQGVNQPQHF
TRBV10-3	CAISGTSGSSYEQYF
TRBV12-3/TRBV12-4	CASTKQGIYTF
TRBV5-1	CASSPGQGPNEQYF
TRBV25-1	CASSGIQIFNEQFF
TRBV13	CASSLGRRWTTQETQYF
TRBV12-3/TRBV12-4	CASTLGDYGYTF
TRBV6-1	CASSSPGANVLTF
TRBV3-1	CASSRGVEQFF
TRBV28	CASAGQTATNEKLFF
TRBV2	CASSGLTSGDNEQFF
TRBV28	CASGDRGYTF